Shown below are 16 T cell receptor beta chains from a single sample sequenced in a study of shared clonotypes between healthy human individuals. Naive CD8 cells lacked CD45RO and underwent positive selection for CCR7, leaving out terminally differentiated effector memory CD45RA+ cells. Measured with immunoSEQ multiplex PCR; TCRdb has only the in-frame clones, and not every one. This table has around 2,100,000 clones, just under 95% appearing once. Material for sequencing was naive CD8+ T cells sorted from blood. These receptor sequences come from a man in his late teens or twenties in good health.

This clone came up once. Distinct nucleotide sequences in the sample also encode this CDR3. DNA for the CDR3: TGTGCCAGCAGCTCCGTCAGTTACGAGCAGTACTTC. Its translation: CASSSVSYEQYF. The genes are TRBV7-9 and TRBJ2-7; D remains unclear. This CDR3 has 12 residues. Germline assignment: CDR1 SEHNR and CDR2 FQNEAQ (reference sequence). V lost 4 bases, J lost 4 bases, and 8 bases lay in between.

CDR3 sequence reads: CASSQETSGVVGELFF. The CDR3 DNA follows: TGTGCCAGCAGCCAAGAAACTAGCGGGGTCGTCGGGGAGCTGTTTTTT. The chain recombines TRBV4-2 with TRBJ2-2; 10 nucleotides agree with TRBD2. This CDR3 has 16 amino acids. Per germline, CDR1 LGHNA and CDR2 YNFKEQ. Trimming cost V 0 bases and J 7 bases; bases outside gene matches: 5.

The DNA for the CDR3 is TGTGCCAGCAGCTTCCCATGGTCCGAGAAAGCGGGGTCGGTCCACCAAGAGACCCAGTACTTC. This encodes CASSFPWSEKAGSVHQETQYF. The V gene is TRBV7-8, the J gene TRBJ2-5; TRBD2 matches at 7 bases. In germline, CDR1 is SGHVS, CDR2 FQNEAQ. The V gene end was trimmed by 3 bases and the J gene end by 0 bases; junction bases not matched to a gene: 22. The CDR3 loop spans 21 amino acids.

A single count supports this clone. The gene calls are TRBV21-1 and TRBJ2-7; TRBD2 is the table's D call, not checked against the DNA. TRBV21-1 constitutes a pseudogene. The CDR3 loop spans 14 amino acids. DNA for the CDR3: TGTGCCACCGCTAGCGGAGGAGGGTTATACGAGCAGTACTTC. This encodes CATASGGGLYEQYF.

The chain employs TRBV6-1 and TRBJ2-6, with D perhaps TRBD1 (6 bases). V was shortened by 4 bases and J by 0 bases, with 16 bases between the two germline ends. The germline V gene has CDR1 MNHNS and CDR2 SASEGT. The CDR3 extends over 18 amino acids. CDR3 region: CASSVLTGLPSGANVLTF. DNA of the CDR3: TGTGCCAGCAGTGTACTGACAGGTTTACCCTCTGGGGCCAACGTCCTGACTTTC.

This chain uses TRBV7-8 with TRBJ2-4; D assignment may be TRBD1 or TRBD2 (5 bases each). This CDR3 spans 16 amino acids. The V end lost 5 bases, the J end lost 0 bases, and 14 bases lay between the germline ends. From germline, CDR1 is SGHVS and CDR2 FQNEAQ. CDR3 nucleotide sequence: TGTGCCAGCAGCCTTCAGGGAGCTTTAGCCAAAAACATTCAGTACTTC. It yields the protein CASSLQGALAKNIQYF. Looking up the rest from reference TRBV7-8 and TRBJ2-4 gives the full variable domain: GAGVSQSPRYKVAKRGQDVALRCDPISGHVSLFWYQQALGQGPEFLTYFQNEAQLDKSGLPSDRFFAERPEGSVSTLKIQRTQQEDSAVYLCASSLQGALAKNIQYFGAGTRLSVL.

This clone turned up a few times. This chain joins TRBV9 and TRBJ2-5; D unclear. Per the germline V gene, CDR1 is SGDLS and CDR2 is YYNGEE. Trimming removed 0 bases from V and 0 bases from J, with 3 bases in between. The CDR3 has 13 residues. The CDR3 region has the DNA TGTGCCAGCAGCGTAGAGTACCAAGAGACCCAGTACTTC. Protein sequence: CASSVEYQETQYF.

The CDR3 is CSVDSGGRIYGYTF. In DNA, the CDR3 is TGCAGCGTTGATTCCGGGGGCCGTATCTATGGCTACACCTTC. The chain has TRBV29-1 and TRBJ1-2; maybe TRBD1 (6 bases). The CDR3 spans 14 residues. The germline V gene has CDR1 SQVTM and CDR2 ANQGSEA. Between the trimmed V and J ends, which lost 3 bases and 4 bases, there was a span of 15 bases.

V and J are TRBV6-1 and TRBJ2-3, with D hard to call. This CDR3 is 14 amino acids long. The germline V gene has CDR1 MNHNS and CDR2 SASEGT. Trimming left V 4 bases short and J 4 bases short, with 12 bases between. The CDR3 spells CASSVVEASDTQYF. The CDR3 DNA is TGTGCCAGCAGTGTAGTTGAGGCCTCAGATACGCAGTATTTT.

This clone was found once. The chain combines TRBV27 with TRBJ2-1, with D maybe TRBD2 (6 bases). The germline V gene encodes CDR1 MNHEY and CDR2 SMNVEV (reference sequence). The CDR3 is made up of 12 amino acids. The V gene lost 7 bases and the J gene lost 9 bases, with 13 bases spanning the gap. The CDR3 nucleotides read TGTGCCAGCAAGAGGGAGGCAGGTGAGCAGTTCTTC. The encoded protein is CASKREAGEQFF.

The chain uses TRBV6-5 and TRBJ2-7; TRBD2 matches at 7 bases. There are 14 residues in the CDR3. Unmatched junction bases numbered 7, after V lost 5 bases and J lost 3 bases. CDR1 and CDR2 (germline): MNHEY, SVGAGI. The CDR3 sequence is CASSTSERGYEQYF. The CDR3 DNA is TGTGCCAGCAGTACTAGCGAGAGGGGCTACGAGCAGTACTTC.

The J gene is TRBJ2-7, the V gene TRBV13; 12 bases match TRBD2. The CDR3 is 15 residues long. CDR1 PRHDT and CDR2 FYEKMQ come from the germline V gene (reference sequence). After removal of 3 bases from V and 3 bases from J, the junction contained 3 bases not matched to a gene. This chain's CDR3 is CASSFRLAGDYEQYF. In nucleotides, the CDR3 is TGTGCCAGCAGCTTCAGACTAGCGGGAGACTACGAGCAGTACTTC.

This CDR3 is CASSLVSGSSDTQYF. In nucleotides, the CDR3 is TGTGCCAGCAGCTTGGTTAGCGGGAGTTCAGATACGCAGTATTTT. The V gene is TRBV5-4, the J gene TRBJ2-3; TRBD2 aligns across 9 bases. Germline CDR1 SGHNT, CDR2 YYREEE (reference sequence). The length of the CDR3 is 15 residues. V shed 0 bases, J shed 4 bases, and the junction held 3 bases outside the gene matches.

V gene TRBV9 combines with J gene TRBJ2-1; D is possibly TRBD2 (6 bases). V lost 3 bases to trimming and J lost 9 bases, with 22 bases between them. Germline assignment: CDR1 SGDLS and CDR2 YYNGEE. The length of the CDR3 is 16 residues. For the CDR3, the DNA is TGTGCCAGCAGCGAGTCTAGCGACGTATACTACGGTGAGCAGTTCTTC. Protein: CASSESSDVYYGEQFF.

The rearrangement joins TRBV29-1 to TRBJ1-2; D gene ambiguous. V gave up 7 bases and J gave up 4 bases, with 16 bases separating them. This CDR3 region has 13 residues. Per the germline V gene, CDR1 is SQVTM and CDR2 is ANQGSEA. This CDR3 reads CSAGIPLLYGYTF. CDR3 coding DNA: TGCAGCGCCGGTATCCCGTTACTCTATGGCTACACCTTC.

The chain uses TRBV7-9 and TRBJ2-7, with 10 bases matching TRBD1. The CDR3 is 16 amino acids. Germline CDR1 SEHNR, CDR2 FQNEAQ (reference sequence). V shed 4 bases, J shed 1 base, and the junction held 7 bases outside the gene matches. The CDR3 reads CASSSAGTGESYEQYF. The CDR3 DNA is TGTGCCAGCAGCTCTGCCGGGACAGGGGAATCCTACGAGCAGTACTTC.